This TCR beta chain originates from a study of blood T cell repertoires in COVID-19. Study-wide context: Some COVID-19 samples were acute and others convalescent; all came from the United States, Italy and Spain.

Authors' data handling: By means of reference gene primer amplification, nucleated cell counts were estimated. Assay: immunoSEQ multiplex PCR; the TCRdb copy retains only in-frame clones and omits some. V and J calls and clone size are given by that table; D and trimming were obtained from the DNA. The data hold over 200,000 clones, with 80% to 85% observed a single time. Germline V gives CDR1 LGHNA, CDR2 YSLEER. The V segment lost 3 bases and the J segment 1 base; nucleotides outside the gene matches: 9. The CDR3 extends over 18 amino acids. The sequencing sample was made of peripheral blood. The clonotype originates from a human donor in a cohort sampled during active COVID-19. The V gene is TRBV4-3, the J gene TRBJ2-6; 7 bases match TRBD1. CDR3 region: CASSQLGQAVSGANVLTF. The CDR3 DNA is TGCGCCAGCAGCCAGCTAGGACAGGCTGTTTCTGGGGCCAACGTCCTGACTTTC.